This T cell receptor beta chain was found in a study of T-cell reconstitution after alpha-beta-depleted transplantation in children. Study conclusions and caveats: The authors attributed T-cell counts and diversity one year after transplant mostly to newly produced T cells. Some patients' high day-60 TCRbeta diversity was traced to surviving recipient T cells and thymic progenitors.

Unique molecular identifiers were incorporated into the prepared TCRbeta library. One entry per CDR3 protein results from TCRdb running MiXCR on the PCR reads. The table shows about 300,000 distinct CDR3 sequences, with 10% occurring only once. This clonotype was seen many times. The antigen is undetermined. CDR1 and CDR2 (germline): SGHDT, YYEEEE. The V end was cut by 3 bases, the J end by 4 bases, with 20 bases between. CDR3 length equals 17 residues. The chain links TRBV5-6 to TRBJ2-1, with D perhaps matching TRBD1 (6 bases). Sample: PBMCs, taken before TCRalphabeta/CD19-depleted stem cell transplant. The TCR sequence derives from a boy in the first two years of life with acute myeloid leukemia, due to receive a stem cell transplant. The CDR3 DNA is TGTGCCAGCAGCTATCAAGTTACCAGGGGCCTATACAATGAGCAGTTCTTC. This translates into CASSYQVTRGLYNEQFF.